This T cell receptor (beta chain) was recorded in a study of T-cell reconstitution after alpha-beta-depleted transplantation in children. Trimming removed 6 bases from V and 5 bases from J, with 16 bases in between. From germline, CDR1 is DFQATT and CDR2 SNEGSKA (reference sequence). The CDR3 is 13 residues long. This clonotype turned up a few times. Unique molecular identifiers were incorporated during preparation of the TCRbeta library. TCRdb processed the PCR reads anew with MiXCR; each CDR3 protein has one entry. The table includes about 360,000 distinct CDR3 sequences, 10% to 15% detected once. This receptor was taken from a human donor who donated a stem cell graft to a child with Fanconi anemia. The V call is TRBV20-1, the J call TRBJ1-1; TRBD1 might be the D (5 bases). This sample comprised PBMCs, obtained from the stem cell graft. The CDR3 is CSAQYFGGTEAFF. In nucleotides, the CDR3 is TGCAGTGCCCAATATTTTGGGGGGACTGAAGCTTTCTTT.